This T cell receptor beta chain came from a study of blood T cell repertoires in COVID-19. V gave up 2 bases and J gave up 0 bases, with 6 bases separating them. The CDR3 sequence is 14 residues long. The germline V gene encodes CDR1 SGHKS and CDR2 YYEKEE (reference sequence). Method: immunoSEQ multiplex PCR; TCRdb's copy keeps in-frame clones and lacks some. The top ten clones hold 3% to 4% of a sample with about 220,000 clones, 70% to 85% of them seen once. Participants spanned ages about 18 to 95 years and resided in around 25 US areas. This TCR came from a woman in her sixties or seventies who had recovered from COVID-19. The rearrangement uses TRBV5-5 and TRBJ2-1; D is uncertain. Sequencing was done on a sample of PBMCs or T cells enriched from blood (not recorded which). In DNA, the CDR3 is TGTGCCAGCAGCTTCGCTAGCTCCTACAATGAGCAGTTCTTC. This codes for CASSFASSYNEQFF.